Detailed here is one T cell receptor (beta chain). Germline V gene lookup returns CDR1 MDHEN and CDR2 SYDVKM. The CDR3 extends over 12 amino acids. V shed 8 bases and J shed 4 bases, with 9 bases lying between them. The data are from a study of control samples from healthy donors and cancer patients. TCRdb's copy holds only in-frame clones and misses some; the assay was immunoSEQ multiplex PCR. The sample yields around 190,000 clones, around 90% seen once. The sequence derives from a woman aged 45 to 65 in good health. The genes are TRBV28 and TRBJ2-1; D gene ambiguous. Sequencing used blood. The CDR3: CASYQLYNEQFF. The CDR3 DNA is TGTGCCAGCTATCAACTGTACAATGAGCAGTTCTTC. The variable domain in full, completed from reference TRBV28 and TRBJ2-1, reads DVKVTQSSRYLVKRTGEKVFLECVQDMDHENMFWYRQDPGLGLRLIYFSYDVKMKEKGDIPEGYSVSREKKERFSLILESASTNQTSMYLCASYQLYNEQFFGPGTRLTVL.